One and the same sample provided the 14 T cell receptor beta chains below, sequenced in a study of blood T cell repertoires in COVID-19. The method was immunoSEQ multiplex PCR; TCRdb's version includes in-frame clones alone and lacks a portion of them. Of 130,000 or so clones in the sample, approximately 88% were seen once. Sequencing input: peripheral blood. The receptors derive from a man aged 70 or older with active COVID-19.

The rearrangement uses TRBV6-5 and TRBJ1-5; the match to TRBD1 covers 8 bases. Germline V gene sequence: CDR1 MNHEY, CDR2 SVGAGI. This CDR3 contains 15 residues. V shed 5 bases, J shed 8 bases, and the junction held 11 bases outside the gene matches. The CDR3 is CASSPSGTGSEPQHF. The CDR3 region has the DNA TGTGCCAGCAGTCCGTCCGGGACAGGTAGCGAGCCCCAGCATTTT.

This clone showed up just a few times. V and J are TRBV5-4 and TRBJ2-2; D is unresolved. This CDR3 spans 14 amino acids. The germline V gene has CDR1 SGHNT and CDR2 YYREEE (reference sequence). The ends were cut back, 4 bases at V and 3 bases at J, with 10 bases in the middle. The CDR3 nucleotides read TGTGCCAGCAGCCCCCGGAGAGACACCGGGGAGCTGTTTTTT. Amino acid sequence: CASSPRRDTGELFF. The complete variable domain, with remaining parts taken from reference TRBV5-4 and TRBJ2-2, reads ETGVTQSPTHLIKTRGQQVTLRCSSQSGHNTVSWYQQALGQGPQFIFQYYREEENGRGNFPPRFSGLQFPNYSSELNVNALELDDSALYLCASSPRRDTGELFFGEGSRLTVL.

This chain joins TRBV5-1 and TRBJ1-2; D unclear. Germline loops: CDR1 SGHRS, CDR2 YFSETQ. V gave up 1 base and J gave up 7 bases, with 8 bases separating them. The CDR3 is 12 residues long. The CDR3 bases are TGCGCCAGCAGCTTGAGGAGTTTTGGCTACACCTTC. Encoded protein: CASSLRSFGYTF.

The CDR3 DNA reads as TGTGCCAGTAGTCCCCGACAGGGGAGGACAGATACGCAGTATTTT. Protein product: CASSPRQGRTDTQYF. The chain couples TRBV19 to TRBJ2-3; 8 positions match TRBD1. The V and J ends lost 5 bases and 3 bases, in that order; junction bases with no gene match: 7. Germline V lookup: CDR1 LNHDA, CDR2 SQIVND (reference sequence). The CDR3 consists of 15 residues.

The chain carries TRBV11-1 and TRBJ2-1, with TRBD2 as a possible D gene (5 bases). Trimming pared 6 bases from V and 9 bases from J, leaving 15 bases between. Germline CDR1 is SGHAT and CDR2 is FQDESV (reference sequence). The CDR3 extends over 13 amino acids. Here the CDR3 DNA reads TGTGCCAGCAGGGTAGATAGCGTTGGTGAGCAGTTCTTC. It encodes CASRVDSVGEQFF.

The rearrangement links TRBV29-1 to TRBJ2-1, with 9 bases aligning to TRBD2. The CDR3 loop spans 16 amino acids. CDR1 is SQVTM and CDR2 is ANQGSEA in the germline V gene. V lost 4 bases and J lost 4; bases outside the gene matches: 11. Here the CDR3 reads CSVVGGLAEAYNEQFF. CDR3 DNA sequence: TGCAGCGTTGTTGGGGGACTAGCTGAAGCTTACAATGAGCAGTTCTTC.

This clone was seen only a few times. This chain joins TRBV6-5 and TRBJ2-7; weak D call: TRBD2 (6 bases). Germline values: CDR1 MNHEY, CDR2 SVGAGI. This CDR3 has 14 amino acids. The germline V and J ends were trimmed by 7 bases and 3 bases, with 16 bases remaining between them. CDR3 DNA: TGTGCCAGCAAACCGACTAGTCCAGTCTACGAGCAGTACTTC. Translation gives CASKPTSPVYEQYF.

The chain employs TRBV5-4 and TRBJ2-5; 7 bases agree with TRBD2. V lost 1 base to trimming and J lost 4 bases; unmatched junction nucleotides: 7. The V gene's germline CDR1 is SGHNT and CDR2 YYREEE (reference sequence). The CDR3 extends over 15 amino acids. CDR3 bases: TGTGCCAGCAGCTTGATTGGCGGGAGCGGAGAGACCCAGTACTTC. As protein: CASSLIGGSGETQYF.

The V and J genes are TRBV6-5 and TRBJ2-1, with 7 nucleotides matching TRBD2. The germline gives CDR1 MNHEY, CDR2 SVGAGI. The CDR3 is made up of 14 amino acids. The trim removed 6 bases at V and 0 bases at J, leaving 2 bases unmatched. The DNA of the CDR3 is TGTGCCAGCAGCCGGGAGGCCTCCTACAATGAGCAGTTCTTC. This sequence encodes CASSREASYNEQFF.

The CDR3 is CASSFRGDYEQYF. DNA for the CDR3: TGTGCCAGCAGCTTCCGGGGGGACTACGAGCAGTACTTC. V gene TRBV7-2 combines with J gene TRBJ2-7; 7 positions agree with TRBD2. This CDR3 region has 13 residues. Germline V gene lookup returns CDR1 SGHTA and CDR2 FQGNSA. The V and J ends lost 3 bases and 3 bases, in that order; junction bases with no gene match: 2.

This clone was detected only a few times. The chain is built from TRBV28 and TRBJ2-7; 12 bases are shared with TRBD1. CDR1 is MDHEN and CDR2 is SYDVKM in the germline V gene. V lost 6 bases and J lost 5; bases outside the gene matches: 8. This CDR3 is 15 amino acids long. The CDR3 DNA reads TGTGCCAGCAGCCCCGAGGGACAGGGGGCCAACGAGCAGTACTTC. Encoded protein: CASSPEGQGANEQYF.

The chain employs TRBV29-1 and TRBJ2-1; D gene uncertain. V gave up 7 bases and J gave up 4 bases, with 8 bases separating them. The CDR3 is made up of 11 amino acids. Germline V gives CDR1 SQVTM, CDR2 ANQGSEA. The CDR3 DNA reads TGCAGCGCACAAGTTTACAATGAGCAGTTCTTC. Protein: CSAQVYNEQFF.

The rearrangement uses TRBV7-6 and TRBJ2-3; TRBD2 aligns across 14 bases. This CDR3 spans 19 amino acids. Trimming cost V 2 bases and J 5 bases; bases outside gene matches: 12. Germline CDR1 SGHVS, CDR2 FNYEAQ. CDR3 DNA sequence: TGTGCCAGCAGCTTATATCCAGGGGCCGGACTAGCGGGAGGAGATACGCAGTATTTT. Residues: CASSLYPGAGLAGGDTQYF.

The J gene is TRBJ2-5, the V gene TRBV11-2, with 13 positions matching TRBD2. The CDR3 is 19 residues long. Trimming at V came to 2 bases and at J to 1 base, leaving 10 bases not matched to a gene. CDR1 and CDR2 from the germline V gene are SGHAT and FQNNGV. The CDR3 nucleotides read TGTGCCAGCAGCTTATGGGGGACTAGCGGGACCGGGCCCCAAGAGACCCAGTACTTC. Amino acid sequence: CASSLWGTSGTGPQETQYF.